A single count supports the clone carrying this TCR beta chain. Its antigen is currently unknown. CDR3 length: 13 residues. Germline CDR1 ENHRY, CDR2 SYGVKD. Unmatched junction bases numbered 7, after V lost 10 bases and J lost 2 bases. Using immunoSEQ multiplex PCR, the repertoire was profiled, and TCRdb retains in-frame clones only, with some absent. The sample contains 45,000 to 60,000 clones, approximately 95% of which appear only once. The sample belongs to a study of cytomegalovirus exposure and HLA in healthy donors. Study information: The 90 to 150 validation repertoires and the approximately 630 first-cohort repertoires shared a platform, a later analysis reported.

Study-wide findings and caveats: A few CMV-associated chains proved CMV antigen-specific in vitro. There were some public TCRs occurring in many donors, but most TCR sequences were rare.

Sequenced: PBMCs. The receptor was derived from a woman aged 18-30 years in good health and CMV-seronegative. The gene calls are TRBV10-3 and TRBJ2-5; 7 bases are a match to TRBD1. The CDR3 DNA is TGTGCCACCGCCGGGACAGCTCAAGAGACCCAGTACTTC. This translates into CATAGTAQETQYF.